This T cell receptor beta chain was recovered during a study of technical replicates of blood from a handful of donors. The V segment lost 4 bases and the J segment 7 bases; nucleotides outside the gene matches: 13. Germline assignment: CDR1 LNHDA and CDR2 SQIVND (reference sequence). The CDR3 is 17 residues long. The assay was immunoSEQ multiplex PCR, and TCRdb's table has in-frame clones only and misses some. This sample has roughly 71,000 clones, with over 95% found just once. This clonotype was obtained from a human donor in good health. The sequenced material came from T cells isolated from PBMCs. The genes are TRBV19 and TRBJ1-5, with 10 bases aligning to TRBD1. The CDR3 is CASSTESRDRGSQPQHF. In DNA, the CDR3 is TGTGCCAGTAGTACCGAATCCCGGGACAGGGGAAGCCAGCCCCAGCATTTT. The full variable domain, with the rest looked up from reference TRBV19 and TRBJ1-5, is DGGITQSPKYLFRKEGQNVTLSCEQNLNHDAMYWYRQDPGQGLRLIYYSQIVNDFQKGDIAEGYSVSREKKESFPLTVTSAQKNPTAFYLCASSTESRDRGSQPQHFGDGTRLSIL.